This TCR beta chain is drawn from a study of cytomegalovirus exposure and HLA in healthy donors. Broader study findings: Available immune exposure information was restricted to CMV serostatus only. Some V segments, TRBV6-2 and TRBV6-3 among them, were indistinguishable and were therefore excluded.

On this clone itself: The antigen is not known.

Per the germline V gene, CDR1 is MNHNS and CDR2 is SASEGT. This CDR3 spans 17 amino acids. V was trimmed by 4 bases and J by 3 bases, leaving 18 bases between them. 13 Jbeta primers and 60 Vbeta primers were used for the PCR. This table comes from immunoSEQ multiplex PCR, and its TCRdb copy is limited to in-frame clones, with some not included. The sample records approximately 160,000 clones, under 90% being singletons. Though nominally healthy at sampling, donors likely had unrecorded immune exposures. V is TRBV6-1 and J is TRBJ2-2; D not certain. This clonotype originated in a man aged 25-40 years in good health and CMV-seropositive. The sample consisted of PBMCs. The CDR3 spells CASSVPPGSSYTGELFF. As DNA, the CDR3 is TGTGCCAGCAGTGTCCCCCCCGGGTCCTCATACACCGGGGAGCTGTTTTTT.